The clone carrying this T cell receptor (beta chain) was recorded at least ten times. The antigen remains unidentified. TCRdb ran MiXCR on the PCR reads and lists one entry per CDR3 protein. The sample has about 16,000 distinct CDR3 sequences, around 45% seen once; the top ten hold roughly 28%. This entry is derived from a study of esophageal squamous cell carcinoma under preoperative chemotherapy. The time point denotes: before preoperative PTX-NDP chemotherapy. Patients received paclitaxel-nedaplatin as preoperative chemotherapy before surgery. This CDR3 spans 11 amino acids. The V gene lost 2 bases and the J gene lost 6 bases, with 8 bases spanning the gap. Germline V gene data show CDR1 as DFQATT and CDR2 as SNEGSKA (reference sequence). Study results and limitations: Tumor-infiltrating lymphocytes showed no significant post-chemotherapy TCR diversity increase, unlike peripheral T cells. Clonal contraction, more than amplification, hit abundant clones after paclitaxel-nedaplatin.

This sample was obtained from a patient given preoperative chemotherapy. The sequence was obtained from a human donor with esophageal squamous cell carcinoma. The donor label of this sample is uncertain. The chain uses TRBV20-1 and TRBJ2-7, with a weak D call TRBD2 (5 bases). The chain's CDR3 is CSARNGGEQYF. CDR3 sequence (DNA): TGCAGTGCTAGAAACGGAGGCGAGCAGTACTTC.